This T cell receptor beta chain is drawn from a study of T cells after yellow fever vaccination. General study results and limits: On re-exposure, the response was weaker but peaked faster, at day 5 versus 15. Booster sampling recovered most clones from primary vaccination (96% CD4, 88% CD8).

V lost 2 bases, J lost 9 bases, and 5 bases lay in between. Germline assignment: CDR1 SEHNR and CDR2 FQNEAQ (reference sequence). The CDR3 spans 11 residues. In this sample, this clonotype turned up a few times. Its cognate antigen is unknown. In TCRdb, the 5' RACE reads were re-called with MiXCR into one record per CDR3 protein. In the table there are 620,000 or so distinct CDR3 sequences, roughly 12% of which are singletons. This specimen was PBMCs, taken on the day of the yellow fever booster vaccination. The TCR sequence derives from a man younger than 45 who received the YFV17D yellow fever vaccine. This sequence joins TRBV7-9 and TRBJ2-1; no clear D. CDR3 sequence: CASSLFSEQFF. In DNA, the CDR3 is TGTGCCAGCAGCTTATTTAGTGAGCAGTTCTTC.